This entry lists 3 T cell receptor beta chains sequenced from one sample in a study of blood T cells in healthy people across ages. Then a second PCR, running roughly 7 to 11 cycles, was carried out with a sample-barcoded 5' primer and a J-beta primer mix. MiXCR, applied by TCRdb to the 5' RACE reads, yields one record per CDR3 protein. The data show approximately 900,000 distinct CDR3 sequences, 45% to 50% seen once. Sequenced: blood. These receptors were obtained from a man in his thirties or forties in good health.

The rearrangement uses TRBV10-3 and TRBJ1-2, with a tentative D call TRBD1 (5 bases). From germline, CDR1 is ENHRY and CDR2 SYGVKD. The CDR3 length is 14 residues. V was shortened by 3 bases and J by 3 bases, with 11 bases between the two germline ends. The CDR3 protein is CAISDYVGDYGYTF. The CDR3 DNA sequence: TGTGCCATCAGTGATTACGTGGGGGACTATGGCTACACCTTC.

The V call is TRBV2, the J call TRBJ2-1, with 8 positions matching TRBD2. Germline V gene lookup returns CDR1 SNHLY and CDR2 FYNNEI. V shed 7 bases and J 11 bases; nucleotides not matched to a gene: 13. CDR3 length: 14 residues. CDR3 sequence reads: CASTRGGGTYQQFF. The CDR3 DNA follows: TGTGCCAGCACCCGTGGCGGGGGGACTTATCAGCAGTTCTTC.

There are a few counts of this clonotype. V is TRBV18 and J is TRBJ2-1; no reliable D call. CDR3 length: 17 amino acids. V gave up 2 bases and J gave up 0 bases, with 14 bases separating them. The V gene's germline CDR1 is KGHSH and CDR2 LQKENI. The CDR3 DNA reads TGTGCCAGCTCACCAATATCCCGAGCAGTCTCCTACAATGAGCAGTTCTTC. This sequence encodes CASSPISRAVSYNEQFF.